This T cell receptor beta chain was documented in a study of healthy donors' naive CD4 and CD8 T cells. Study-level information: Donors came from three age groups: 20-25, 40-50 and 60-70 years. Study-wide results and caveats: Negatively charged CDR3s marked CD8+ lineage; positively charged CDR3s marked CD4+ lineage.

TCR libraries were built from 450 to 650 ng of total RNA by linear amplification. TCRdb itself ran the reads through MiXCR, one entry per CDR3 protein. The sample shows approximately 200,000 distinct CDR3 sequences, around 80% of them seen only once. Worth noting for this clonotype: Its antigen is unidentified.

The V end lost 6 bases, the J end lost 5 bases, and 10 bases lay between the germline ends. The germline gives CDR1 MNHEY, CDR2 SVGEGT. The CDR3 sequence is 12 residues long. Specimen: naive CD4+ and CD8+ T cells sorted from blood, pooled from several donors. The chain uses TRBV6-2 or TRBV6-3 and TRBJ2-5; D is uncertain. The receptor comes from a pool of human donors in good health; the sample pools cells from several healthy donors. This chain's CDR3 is CASRDRRETQYF. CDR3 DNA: TGTGCCAGCAGAGACCGTCGGGAGACCCAGTACTTC.